Presented here are 31 T cell receptor beta chains from one specimen sequenced in a study of CD8+ T cells in alopecia areata. Specified treatment: oral pan-JAK inhibitor, 5-10 mg twice daily. Following RNA extraction, reverse transcription yielded cDNA that acted as the sequencing template. Sequencing used immunoSEQ multiplex PCR; TCRdb keeps in-frame clones, though not all of them. The sample holds 140,000 to 150,000 clones; 45% to 65% are singletons and the top ten take approximately 15%. The source material was CD8+ T cells sorted from blood, sampled at week 4, from a patient treated with tofacitinib. The receptors originated from a human donor with alopecia areata.

The rearrangement joins TRBV21-1 to TRBJ1-1; the table calls TRBD1, which could not be checked here. TRBV21-1 is a known pseudogene. This CDR3 has 16 residues. CDR3 residues: CASSNLPGQPDTEAFF. The CDR3 bases are TGTGCCAGCAGCAACCTACCGGGACAGCCAGACACTGAAGCTTTCTTT.

Concerning this clone: The sample contains more than one DNA sequence encoding this CDR3. V is TRBV30 and J is TRBJ1-1; unclear D gene. The CDR3 has 11 residues. Between the trimmed V and J ends, which lost 2 bases and 4 bases, there was a span of 5 bases. Germline CDR1 GTSNPN, CDR2 SVGIG (reference sequence). CDR3 in amino acids: CAWSMGTEAFF. Written as DNA, the CDR3 is TGTGCCTGGAGTATGGGCACTGAAGCTTTCTTT.

This clone was seen more than once but under ten times. This rearrangement joins TRBV2 to TRBJ2-1; 8 nucleotides align to TRBD2. The CDR3 extends over 16 amino acids. V shed 2 bases, J shed 0 bases, and the junction held 3 bases outside the gene matches. In germline, CDR1 is SNHLY, CDR2 FYNNEI. The CDR3 sequence is CASSETGGSSYNEQFF. The CDR3 DNA reads TGTGCCAGCAGTGAAACGGGGGGGAGCTCCTACAATGAGCAGTTCTTC.

The rearrangement links TRBV27 to TRBJ2-5; D perhaps matches TRBD1 (6 bases). The end of the DNA fits TRBJ2-7 better, so the J call may be wrong. Germline CDR1 and CDR2: MNHEY and SMNVEV (reference sequence). This CDR3 spans 15 amino acids. CDR3 sequence: CASSLADRFSYEQYF. The CDR3 nucleotides read TGTGCCAGCAGTTTAGCGGACAGATTCTCCTACGAGCAGTACTTC.

This clone was seen only a few times. V is TRBV6-5 and J is TRBJ2-7, with a weak D call TRBD1 (5 bases). The ends were cut back, 6 bases at V and 3 bases at J, with 12 bases in the middle. The CDR3 length is 13 residues. From germline, CDR1 is MNHEY and CDR2 SVGAGI. Written as DNA, the CDR3 is TGTGCCAGCAGCCAGGGAATAGGCTACGAGCAGTACTTC. It encodes CASSQGIGYEQYF.

The V and J genes are TRBV7-8 and TRBJ2-7; unclear D gene. CDR1 and CDR2 from the germline V gene are SGHVS and FQNEAQ. V shed 1 base and J shed 5 bases, with 9 bases lying between them. This CDR3 is built from 13 residues. The CDR3 DNA follows: TGTGCCAGCAGCTTAGGGGCTCCCCACGAGCAGTACTTC. It codes for CASSLGAPHEQYF.

The J gene is TRBJ1-6, the V gene TRBV23-1, with 11 positions matching TRBD1. Being an ORF, TRBV23-1 has a function that is uncertain. The V and J ends lost 3 bases and 8 bases, in that order; junction bases with no gene match: 6. This CDR3 has 16 amino acids. Written as DNA, the CDR3 is TGCGCCAGCAGTCACCTGCGGGGACAGGGGGATTCACCCCTCCACTTT. It specifies CASSHLRGQGDSPLHF.

Note on this clone: One end of the junction is discordant with germline, which a read error may explain. The V and J genes are TRBV6-6 and TRBJ2-3; unclear D gene. The CDR3 is 12 residues long. Germline CDR1 and CDR2: MNHNY and SVGAGI (reference sequence). The CDR3 sequence is CASSNSMDTQYF. In DNA, the CDR3 is TGTGCCAGCAGTAACTCAATGGATACGCAGTATTTT.

The chain uses TRBV29-1 and TRBJ2-1; TRBD1 matches at 11 bases. V shed 7 bases and J 4 bases; nucleotides not matched to a gene: 3. This CDR3 is 13 amino acids long. Germline V gives CDR1 SQVTM, CDR2 ANQGSEA. CDR3 DNA sequence: TGCAGCGCAGGGACAGGGGGGTACAATGAGCAGTTCTTC. It translates to CSAGTGGYNEQFF.

The sample holds a few counts of this clone. The chain recombines TRBV13 with TRBJ1-1; D is possibly TRBD1 (6 bases). Germline CDR1 PRHDT, CDR2 FYEKMQ (reference sequence). The V gene lost 5 bases and the J gene lost 10 bases, with 14 bases spanning the gap. This CDR3 region has 12 residues. The CDR3 sequence is CASSGTGLGAFF. The CDR3 DNA reads TGTGCCAGCAGCGGCACAGGGCTAGGAGCTTTCTTT.

This chain connects TRBV29-1 to TRBJ2-2; D gene ambiguous. CDR1 is SQVTM and CDR2 is ANQGSEA in the germline V gene. V dropped 2 bases and J dropped 3 bases, with 13 bases sitting between them. There are 15 residues in the CDR3. The CDR3 region is CSVEYPGRDTGELFF. Here the CDR3 DNA reads TGCAGCGTTGAATACCCCGGGCGCGACACCGGGGAGCTGTTTTTT.

As to this clone: Other DNA sequences in the sample encode the same CDR3. The V and J genes are TRBV6-5 and TRBJ1-1, with D unclear. V lost 4 bases and J 5 bases, leaving 5 bases between the germline ends. This CDR3 spans 11 amino acids. Germline CDR1 is MNHEY and CDR2 is SVGAGI. Here the CDR3 reads CASSSGTEAFF. Written as DNA, the CDR3 is TGTGCCAGCAGTTCTGGGACTGAAGCTTTCTTT.

The CDR3 region has the DNA TGTGCCAGCTCACCTGGGACAGGCAATGAGCAGTTCTTC. Translation gives CASSPGTGNEQFF. The V gene is TRBV18, the J gene TRBJ2-1; 8 bases line up with TRBD1. Germline lookup yields CDR1 KGHSH and CDR2 LQKENI. V shed 3 bases and J 6 bases; nucleotides not matched to a gene: 1. This CDR3 region has 13 residues.

The gene calls are TRBV9 and TRBJ1-6; unclear D gene. CDR3 length: 15 residues. Germline lookup yields CDR1 SGDLS and CDR2 YYNGEE. Trimming removed 0 bases from V and 0 bases from J, with 4 bases in between. The CDR3 protein is CASSVGGSYNSPLHF. The CDR3 nucleotides are TGTGCCAGCAGCGTAGGGGGCTCCTATAATTCACCCCTCCACTTT.

In this sample, this clone turned up a few times. V usage is TRBV7-9 and J usage is TRBJ2-1, with a tentative D call TRBD1 (6 bases). Germline V gene data show CDR1 as SEHNR and CDR2 as FQNEAQ (reference sequence). V gave up 3 bases and J gave up 5 bases, with 14 bases separating them. The CDR3 is 15 residues long. The CDR3 DNA is TGTGCCAGCAGCTTTCAGGGGCTTGGAGACAATGAGCAGTTCTTC. Protein product: CASSFQGLGDNEQFF.

This clone was observed a single time. The chain uses TRBV7-9 and TRBJ2-5; tentatively, D is TRBD2 (6 bases). Per germline, CDR1 SEHNR and CDR2 FQNEAQ (reference sequence). V was shortened by 5 bases and J by 6 bases, with 10 bases between the two germline ends. The CDR3 runs 12 residues. CDR3 sequence reads: CASSGGMKTQYF. The CDR3, as DNA: TGTGCCAGCAGCGGCGGGATGAAGACCCAGTACTTC.

The rearrangement uses TRBV2 and TRBJ1-1; D remains ambiguous. The CDR3 consists of 13 residues. Germline CDR1 and CDR2: SNHLY and FYNNEI. With 5 bases removed from V and 0 bases from J, the gap between germline ends came to 7 bases. The CDR3 here is CASSPVMNTEAFF. CDR3 sequence (DNA): TGTGCCAGCAGTCCAGTCATGAACACTGAAGCTTTCTTT.

The V gene is TRBV4-1, the J gene TRBJ1-2; the D is unclear. The germline V and J ends were trimmed by 3 bases and 3 bases, with 14 bases remaining between them. The CDR3 has 15 residues. Germline CDR1 reads MGHRA; CDR2 reads YSYEKL. CDR3 residues: CASSHRDGRDYGYTF. DNA of the CDR3: TGCGCCAGCAGCCACCGTGATGGGAGGGACTATGGCTACACCTTC.

The chain employs TRBV4-3 and TRBJ2-1, with 12 bases fitting TRBD2. V lost 1 base and J lost 4; bases outside the gene matches: 2. Germline assignment: CDR1 LGHNA and CDR2 YSLEER. CDR3 size: 16 residues. CDR3 bases: TGCGCCAGCAGCCAAGGACTAGCGGGGGCATACAATGAGCAGTTCTTC. Translation gives CASSQGLAGAYNEQFF.

This chain links TRBV11-1 with TRBJ2-5, with D possibly TRBD2 on 7 matching bases. Looked up from germline, CDR1 is SGHAT and CDR2 is FQDESV (reference sequence). The CDR3 sequence is 16 residues long. V was trimmed by 5 bases and J by 4 bases, leaving 20 bases between them. The CDR3 here is CASSLLAGGGGETQYF. In DNA, the CDR3 is TGTGCCAGCAGCCTACTCGCCGGAGGGGGGGGAGAGACCCAGTACTTC. The variable domain in full, with the rest retrieved from reference TRBV11-1 and TRBJ2-5, is EAEVAQSPRYKITEKSQAVAFWCDPISGHATLYWYRQILGQGPELLVQFQDESVVDDSQLPKDRFSAERLKGVDSTLKIQPAELGDSAMYLCASSLLAGGGGETQYFGPGTRLLVL.

The chain carries TRBV4-1 and TRBJ1-4; D gene uncertain. CDR1 and CDR2 (germline): MGHRA, YSYEKL. The CDR3 is 14 residues long. Trimming pared 1 base from V and 8 bases from J, leaving 11 bases between. The CDR3 DNA sequence: TGCGCCAGCAGCCAAGTGGGTTTGAAGGAAAAACTGTTTTTT. This sequence encodes CASSQVGLKEKLFF.

The J gene is TRBJ2-7, the V gene TRBV5-1; D possibly matches TRBD1 or TRBD2 (6 bases each). This CDR3 is built from 12 residues. Trimming stripped 10 bases from V and 3 bases from J, with 14 bases between. From germline, CDR1 is SGHRS and CDR2 YFSETQ. The CDR3 region is CASRDTDYEQYF. The CDR3 DNA follows: TGCGCCTCGCGGGACACCGACTACGAGCAGTACTTC.

This clone was counted once. The chain carries TRBV7-9 and TRBJ1-5; D perhaps matches TRBD1 (5 bases). This CDR3 has 13 residues. Trimming took off 5 bases at V and 8 bases at J, with 13 bases between the two ends. In germline, CDR1 is SEHNR, CDR2 FQNEAQ (reference sequence). CDR3 region: CASSPTAREPQHF. The CDR3 DNA sequence: TGTGCCAGCAGCCCGACAGCCAGGGAGCCCCAGCATTTT.

This chain uses TRBV2 with TRBJ2-1, with D possibly being TRBD1 or TRBD2 (7 bases each). V was cut by 5 bases and J by 1 base, with 18 bases left in between. The CDR3 covers 17 residues. CDR1 and CDR2 from the germline V gene are SNHLY and FYNNEI. The CDR3: CASSWDSQGGSYNEQFF. DNA for the CDR3: TGTGCCAGCAGTTGGGACTCCCAGGGGGGGTCCTACAATGAGCAGTTCTTC.

CDR3 residues: CASSQGPGAYSYEQYF. DNA for the CDR3: TGCGCCAGCAGCCAAGGCCCGGGGGCATACTCCTACGAGCAGTACTTC. The chain carries TRBV4-1 and TRBJ2-7; the D gene could be TRBD1 or TRBD2 (6 bases each). Germline CDR1 and CDR2: MGHRA and YSYEKL. The CDR3 runs to 16 residues. V lost 1 base and J 0 bases, leaving 13 bases between the germline ends.

This clone was counted between two and nine times. The chain has TRBV5-4 and TRBJ2-7; TRBD1 aligns across 8 bases. This CDR3 is 16 amino acids long. The junction had 5 bases not matched to a gene; V was cut back by 0 bases and J by 0 bases. CDR1 is SGHNT and CDR2 is YYREEE in the germline V gene (reference sequence). The DNA of the CDR3 is TGTGCCAGCAGCTTGGCCATGGGACAGGACTCCTACGAGCAGTACTTC. This gives the protein CASSLAMGQDSYEQYF.

This clone is a singleton in its sample. The rearrangement uses TRBV5-6 and TRBJ2-3; D remains ambiguous. CDR1 SGHDT and CDR2 YYEEEE come from the germline V gene. V was cut by 4 bases and J by 3 bases, with 3 bases left in between. The CDR3 spans 11 residues. CDR3 sequence: CASSVTDTQYF. For the CDR3, the DNA is TGTGCCAGCAGCGTGACAGATACGCAGTATTTT.

There are a few counts of this clone. The chain has TRBV2 and TRBJ1-4, with 9 bases that match TRBD1. With V trimmed by 3 bases and J by 7 bases, 6 bases remained unmatched. The CDR3 extends over 15 amino acids. Germline lookup yields CDR1 SNHLY and CDR2 FYNNEI. CDR3 in DNA: TGTGCCAGCAGTGAGTGGGACAGGGTTGGTGAAAAACTGTTTTTT. It is translated as CASSEWDRVGEKLFF.

The V gene is TRBV6-5, the J gene TRBJ2-2; D is possibly TRBD1 or TRBD2 (5 bases each). CDR3 length: 15 amino acids. Trimming shortened V by 5 bases and J by 1 base, and 11 bases separated the two germline ends. Looked up from germline, CDR1 is MNHEY and CDR2 is SVGAGI. CDR3 DNA sequence: TGTGCCAGCAGTCCCGGGACGGTGAACACCGGGGAGCTGTTTTTT. Protein: CASSPGTVNTGELFF.

The chain combines TRBV7-2 with TRBJ1-5, with 8 positions matching TRBD1. Unmatched junction bases numbered 17, after V lost 4 bases and J lost 6 bases. This CDR3 has 18 residues. The germline CDR1 and CDR2 sequences are SGHTA and FQGNSA. CDR3 region: CASSSASPDREGVQPQHF. As DNA, the CDR3 is TGTGCCAGCAGCTCTGCATCCCCGGACAGGGAGGGCGTTCAGCCCCAGCATTTT.

This clone was observed a few times. One junction end disagrees with the germline gene, perhaps due to a read error. CDR3 in amino acids: CASSQEASGGADTQYF. In DNA form, the CDR3 reads TGTGCCAGCAGCCAAGAGGCTAGCGGGGGGGCAGATACGCAGTATTTT. The chain has TRBV4-1 and TRBJ2-3, with 12 bases aligning to TRBD2. CDR1 MGHRA and CDR2 YSYEKL come from the germline V gene. The CDR3 is made up of 16 amino acids.